This T cell receptor beta chain came from a study of T cell responses to AZD1222 COVID-19 vaccine. The protocol was immunoSEQ multiplex PCR, while the TCRdb copy is restricted to in-frame clones and leaves out a portion. The table shows about 97,000 clones, with over 75% occurring only once. Trimming shortened V by 7 bases and J by 4 bases, and 16 bases separated the two germline ends. The CDR3 runs to 14 residues. Germline values: CDR1 SGHTA, CDR2 FQGNSA. Sequencing used peripheral blood, obtained on day 0 of AZD1222 vaccination. This receptor was identified in an adult in good health. The chain is built from TRBV7-2 and TRBJ1-1; D is uncertain. The DNA of the CDR3 is TGTGCCAGCAACCCGGTGGGTTGGGCCACTGAAGCTTTCTTT. It codes for CASNPVGWATEAFF.